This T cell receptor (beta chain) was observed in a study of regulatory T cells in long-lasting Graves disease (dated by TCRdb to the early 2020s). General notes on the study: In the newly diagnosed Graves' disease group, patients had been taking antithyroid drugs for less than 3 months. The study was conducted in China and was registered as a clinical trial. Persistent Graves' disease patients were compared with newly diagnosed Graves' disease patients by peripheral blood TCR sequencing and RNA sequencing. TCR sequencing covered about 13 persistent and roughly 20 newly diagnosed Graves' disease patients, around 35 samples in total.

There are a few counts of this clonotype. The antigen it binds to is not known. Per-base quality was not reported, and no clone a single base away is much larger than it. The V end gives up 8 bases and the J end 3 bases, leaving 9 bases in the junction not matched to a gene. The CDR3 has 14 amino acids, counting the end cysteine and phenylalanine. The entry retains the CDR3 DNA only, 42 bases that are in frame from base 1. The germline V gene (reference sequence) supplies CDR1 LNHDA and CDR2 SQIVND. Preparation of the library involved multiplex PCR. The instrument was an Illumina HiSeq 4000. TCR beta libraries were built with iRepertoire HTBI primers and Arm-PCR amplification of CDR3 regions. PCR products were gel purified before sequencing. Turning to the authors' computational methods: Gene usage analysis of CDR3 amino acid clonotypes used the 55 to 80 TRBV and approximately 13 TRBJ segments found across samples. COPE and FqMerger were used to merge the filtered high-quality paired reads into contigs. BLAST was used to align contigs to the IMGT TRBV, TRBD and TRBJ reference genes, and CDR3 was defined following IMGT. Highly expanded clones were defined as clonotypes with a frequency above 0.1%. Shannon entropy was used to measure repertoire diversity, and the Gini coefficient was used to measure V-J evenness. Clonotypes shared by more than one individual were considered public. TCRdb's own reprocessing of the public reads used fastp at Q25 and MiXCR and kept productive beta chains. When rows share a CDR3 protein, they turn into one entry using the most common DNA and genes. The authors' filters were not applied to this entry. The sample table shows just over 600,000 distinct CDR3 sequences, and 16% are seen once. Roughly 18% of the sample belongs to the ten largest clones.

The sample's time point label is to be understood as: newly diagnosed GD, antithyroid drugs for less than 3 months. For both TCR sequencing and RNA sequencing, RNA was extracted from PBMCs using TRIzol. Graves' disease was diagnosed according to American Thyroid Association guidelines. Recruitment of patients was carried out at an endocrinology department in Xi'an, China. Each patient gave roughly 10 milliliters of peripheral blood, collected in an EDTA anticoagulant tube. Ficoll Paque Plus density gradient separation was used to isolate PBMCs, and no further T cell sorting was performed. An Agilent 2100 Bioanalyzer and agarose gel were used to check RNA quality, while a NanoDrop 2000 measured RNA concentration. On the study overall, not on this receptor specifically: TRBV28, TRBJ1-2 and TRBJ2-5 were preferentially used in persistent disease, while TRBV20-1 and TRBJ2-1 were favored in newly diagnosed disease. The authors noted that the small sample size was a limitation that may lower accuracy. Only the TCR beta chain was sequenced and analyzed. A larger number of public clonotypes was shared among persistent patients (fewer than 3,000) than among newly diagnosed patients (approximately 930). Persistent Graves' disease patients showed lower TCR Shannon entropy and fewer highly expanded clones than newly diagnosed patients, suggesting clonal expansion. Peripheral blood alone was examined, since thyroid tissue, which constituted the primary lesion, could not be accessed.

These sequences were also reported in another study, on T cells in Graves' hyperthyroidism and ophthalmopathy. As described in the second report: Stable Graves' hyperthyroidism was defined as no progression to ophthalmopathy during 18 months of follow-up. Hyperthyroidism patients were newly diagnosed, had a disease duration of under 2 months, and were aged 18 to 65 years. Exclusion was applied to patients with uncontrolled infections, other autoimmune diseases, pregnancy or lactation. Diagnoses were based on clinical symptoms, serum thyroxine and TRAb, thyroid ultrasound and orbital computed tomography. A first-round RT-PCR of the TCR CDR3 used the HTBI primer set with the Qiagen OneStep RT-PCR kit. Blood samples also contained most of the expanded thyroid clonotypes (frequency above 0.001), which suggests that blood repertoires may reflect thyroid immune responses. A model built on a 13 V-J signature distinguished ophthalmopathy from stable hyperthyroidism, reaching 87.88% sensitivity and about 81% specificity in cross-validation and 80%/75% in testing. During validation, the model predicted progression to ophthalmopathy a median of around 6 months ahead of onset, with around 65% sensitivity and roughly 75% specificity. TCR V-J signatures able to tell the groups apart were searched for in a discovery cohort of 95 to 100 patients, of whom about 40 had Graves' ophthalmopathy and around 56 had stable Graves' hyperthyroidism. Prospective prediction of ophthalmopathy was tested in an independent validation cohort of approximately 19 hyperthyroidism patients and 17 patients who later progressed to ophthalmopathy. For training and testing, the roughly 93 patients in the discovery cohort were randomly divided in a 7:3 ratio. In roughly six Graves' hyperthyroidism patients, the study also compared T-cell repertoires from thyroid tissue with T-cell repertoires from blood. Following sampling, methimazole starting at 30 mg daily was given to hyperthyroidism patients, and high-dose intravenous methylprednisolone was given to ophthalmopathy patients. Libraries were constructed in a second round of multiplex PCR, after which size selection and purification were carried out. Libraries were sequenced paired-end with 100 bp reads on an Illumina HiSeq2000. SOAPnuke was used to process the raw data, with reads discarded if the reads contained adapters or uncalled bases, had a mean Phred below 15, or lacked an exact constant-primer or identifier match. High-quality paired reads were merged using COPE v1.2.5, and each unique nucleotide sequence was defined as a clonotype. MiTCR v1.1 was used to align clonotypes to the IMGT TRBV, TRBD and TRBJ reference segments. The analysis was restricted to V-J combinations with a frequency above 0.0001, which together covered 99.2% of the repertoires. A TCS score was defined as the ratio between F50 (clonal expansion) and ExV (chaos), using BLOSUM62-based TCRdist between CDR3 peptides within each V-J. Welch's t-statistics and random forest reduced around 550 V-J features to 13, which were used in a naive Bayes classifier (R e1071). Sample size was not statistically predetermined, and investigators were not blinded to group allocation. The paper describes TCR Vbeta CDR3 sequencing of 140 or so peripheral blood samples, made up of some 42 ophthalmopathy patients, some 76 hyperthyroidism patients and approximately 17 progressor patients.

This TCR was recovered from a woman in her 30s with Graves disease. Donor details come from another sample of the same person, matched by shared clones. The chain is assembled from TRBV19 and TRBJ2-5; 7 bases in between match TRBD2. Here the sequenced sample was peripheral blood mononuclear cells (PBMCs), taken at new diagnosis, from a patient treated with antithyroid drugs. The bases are TGTGCCAGTGACCCGGGAGGCAGGGAAGAGACCCAGTACTTC. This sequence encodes CASDPGGREETQYF.